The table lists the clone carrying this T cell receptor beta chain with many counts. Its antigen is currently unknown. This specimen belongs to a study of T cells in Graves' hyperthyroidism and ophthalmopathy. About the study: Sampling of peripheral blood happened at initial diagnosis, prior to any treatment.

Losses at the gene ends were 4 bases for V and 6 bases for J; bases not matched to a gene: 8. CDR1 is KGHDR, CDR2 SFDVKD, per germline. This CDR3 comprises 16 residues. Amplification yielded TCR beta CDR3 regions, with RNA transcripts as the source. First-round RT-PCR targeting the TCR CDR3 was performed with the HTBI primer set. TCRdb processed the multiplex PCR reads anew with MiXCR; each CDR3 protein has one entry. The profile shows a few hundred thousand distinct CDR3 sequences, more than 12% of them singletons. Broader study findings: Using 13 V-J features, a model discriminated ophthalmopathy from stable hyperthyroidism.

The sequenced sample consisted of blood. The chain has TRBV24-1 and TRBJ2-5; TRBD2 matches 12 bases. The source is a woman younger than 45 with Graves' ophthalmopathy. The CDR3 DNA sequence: TGTGCCACCAGTGACCCATCTAGCGGGGGGGAGAAGACCCAGTACTTC. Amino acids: CATSDPSSGGEKTQYF.